The clone carrying this T cell receptor (beta chain) was picked up a small number of times. Its antigen is not identified. This specimen comes from a study of post-analysis software for immune sequencing data. Study summary: The study covered relapsing-remitting, secondary progressive and progressive-relapsing courses of multiple sclerosis. Study-level results: TRBV5-6, TRBV5-1 and TRBV20-1 were among four to six TRBV segments more frequent in patients than controls. When compared against controls, multiple sclerosis patients showed significantly lower normalized Chao1 diversity. Samples from one preparation batch, clustered by F measure, grouped strongly together.

This CDR3 spans 14 amino acids. Trimming cost V 8 bases and J 4 bases; bases outside gene matches: 7. CDR1 and CDR2 (germline): MDHEN, SYDVKM. Presence of unique molecular identifiers characterized the TCR beta cDNA libraries. Starting from roughly 1.1 to 9.2 million T cells, the study yielded about 540,000 cDNA molecules. From the PCR reads, TCRdb called clonotypes with MiXCR, one entry per CDR3 protein. The sample records roughly 180,000 distinct CDR3 sequences, approximately 30% being singletons. The rearrangement joins TRBV28 to TRBJ1-5; TRBD1 agrees at 8 bases. The sequence derives from a girl aged 10 to 17 with multiple sclerosis. The material sequenced was blood. The chain's CDR3 is CASQGAWLNQPQHF. The CDR3 DNA is TGTGCCAGCCAGGGGGCTTGGTTGAATCAGCCCCAGCATTTT. The full variable domain, its missing parts supplied by reference TRBV28 and TRBJ1-5, is DVKVTQSSRYLVKRTGEKVFLECVQDMDHENMFWYRQDPGLGLRLIYFSYDVKMKEKGDIPEGYSVSREKKERFSLILESASTNQTSMYLCASQGAWLNQPQHFGDGTRLSIL.